The T cell receptor (beta chain) under discussion was sequenced for a study of CD8+ T cells in alopecia areata. Whole-study results and caveats: It was less clear whether patients shared TCRs than it was in mice, possibly because of HLA.

The authors extracted RNA and reverse transcribed it into cDNA as the sequencing template. The repertoire was sequenced with immunoSEQ multiplex PCR; TCRdb's copy has only in-frame clones and lacks some. Of around 200,000 clones listed, over 60% were seen once; the top ten hold 4% to 5%. With regard to this clone: Its antigen is still unknown.

V was cut by 3 bases and J by 3 bases, with 12 bases left in between. The CDR3 has 13 amino acids. Germline CDR1 SQVTM, CDR2 ANQGSEA. Treatment denoted: oral pan-JAK inhibitor, 5-10 mg twice daily. The clonotype was recovered from a human donor with alopecia areata. The source material was CD4+ T cells sorted from blood, sampled at week 4, from a patient treated with tofacitinib. The chain uses TRBV29-1 and TRBJ2-7, with D hard to call. CDR3 region: CSVDEAGNYEQYF. CDR3 in DNA: TGCAGCGTTGATGAGGCTGGGAACTACGAGCAGTACTTC.